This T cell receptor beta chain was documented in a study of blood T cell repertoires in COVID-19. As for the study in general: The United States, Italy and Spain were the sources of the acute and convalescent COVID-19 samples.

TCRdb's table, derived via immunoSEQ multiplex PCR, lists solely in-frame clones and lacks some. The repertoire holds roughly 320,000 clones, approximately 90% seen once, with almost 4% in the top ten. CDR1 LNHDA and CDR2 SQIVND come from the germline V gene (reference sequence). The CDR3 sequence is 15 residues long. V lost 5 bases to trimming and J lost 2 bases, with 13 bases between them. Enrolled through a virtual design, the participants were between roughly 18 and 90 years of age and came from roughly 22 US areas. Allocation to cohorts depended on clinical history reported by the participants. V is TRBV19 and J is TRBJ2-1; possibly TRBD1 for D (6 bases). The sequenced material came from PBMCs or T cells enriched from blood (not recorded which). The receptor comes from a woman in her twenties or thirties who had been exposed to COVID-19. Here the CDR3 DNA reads TGTGCCAGTAGTTCCTCGTGGGGGCCCTACAATGAGCAGTTCTTC. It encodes CASSSSWGPYNEQFF.